The 11 T cell receptor beta chains reported below all come from one sample, sequenced in a study of T cell responses to AZD1222 COVID-19 vaccine. Profiled with immunoSEQ multiplex PCR; TCRdb holds only in-frame clones, not every one. In the table there are 150,000 to 200,000 clones, around 94% of which are singletons. The sample was peripheral blood, taken 28 days after the second AZD1222 dose. Every receptor here comes from an adult who received the AZD1222 COVID-19 vaccine.

This chain uses TRBV20-1 with TRBJ2-3; D unresolved. In germline, CDR1 is DFQATT, CDR2 SNEGSKA (reference sequence). V was clipped by 6 bases and J by 4 bases, with 8 bases between them. There are 11 residues in the CDR3. The CDR3 DNA is TGCAGTGCCGGAATAGCAGATACGCAGTATTTT. Translating gives CSAGIADTQYF.

This chain links TRBV6-2 or TRBV6-3 with TRBJ2-5; 7 bases are shared with TRBD2. J lost 4 bases, V lost 2 bases, and 7 bases had no gene match. Germline values: CDR1 MNHEY, CDR2 SVGEGT. The CDR3 extends over 15 amino acids. CDR3 region: CASSYGGDSLETQYF. Written as DNA, the CDR3 is TGTGCCAGCAGTTACGGGGGGGATAGCTTAGAGACCCAGTACTTC.

The rearrangement joins TRBV30 to TRBJ2-7; 8 bases line up with TRBD1. Germline lookup yields CDR1 GTSNPN and CDR2 SVGIG (reference sequence). With V trimmed by 4 bases and J by 8 bases, 7 bases remained unmatched. This CDR3 is built from 12 residues. CDR3 protein: CAWIGQGSKQYF. CDR3 coding DNA: TGTGCCTGGATAGGACAGGGATCTAAGCAGTACTTC. The full variable domain, completed using reference TRBV30 and TRBJ2-7, is SQTIHQWPATLVQPVGSPLSLECTVEGTSNPNLYWYRQAAGRGLQLLFYSVGIGQISSEVPQNLSASRPQDRQFILSSKKLLLSDSGFYLCAWIGQGSKQYFGPGTRLTVT.

The gene calls are TRBV15 and TRBJ2-3; 8 positions match TRBD2. Trimming took 0 bases from V and 6 from J; bases not matched to a gene: 11. CDR3 length equals 17 residues. Germline V lookup: CDR1 LNHNV, CDR2 YYDKDF (reference sequence). This CDR3 reads CATSRDQASGLSDTQYF. DNA of the CDR3: TGTGCCACCAGCAGAGATCAGGCTAGCGGGTTATCTGATACGCAGTATTTT.

This clone was picked up one time. This sequence joins TRBV28 and TRBJ1-3; TRBD1 matches at 8 bases. J gave up 2 bases and V 10 bases, and 4 bases lay outside the gene matches. Germline lookup yields CDR1 MDHEN and CDR2 SYDVKM. The CDR3 is 13 residues long. Here the CDR3 DNA reads TGTGCCACCAAGACAGGGGCTGGAAACACCATATATTTT. Protein: CATKTGAGNTIYF. Full variable domain (rest looked up from reference TRBV28 and TRBJ1-3): DVKVTQSSRYLVKRTGEKVFLECVQDMDHENMFWYRQDPGLGLRLIYFSYDVKMKEKGDIPEGYSVSREKKERFSLILESASTNQTSMYLCATKTGAGNTIYFGEGSWLTVV.

This clone was seen only a few times. V is TRBV6-5 and J is TRBJ1-6; 10 positions match TRBD1. Per germline, CDR1 MNHEY and CDR2 SVGAGI. Trimming removed 6 bases from V and 10 bases from J; junction bases left unmatched: 9. The CDR3 spans 15 residues. The CDR3 DNA reads TGTGCCAGCAGCCTGGGACAGGGGTTCCGATCACCCCTCCACTTT. Its translation: CASSLGQGFRSPLHF.

The gene calls are TRBV2 and TRBJ2-3, with TRBD2 matching over 8 bases. V lost 1 base, J lost 2 bases, and 14 bases stayed unmatched. The CDR3 has 19 residues. Germline CDR1 is SNHLY and CDR2 is FYNNEI. Here the CDR3 DNA reads TGTGCCAGCAGTGAAGGAGGGAGCGGGAGCGCCTACCCCACAGATACGCAGTATTTT. Amino acids: CASSEGGSGSAYPTDTQYF.

V usage is TRBV10-3 and J usage is TRBJ1-5, with 10 nucleotides matching TRBD1. This CDR3 has 19 residues. Germline V gene sequence: CDR1 ENHRY, CDR2 SYGVKD. V lost 2 bases, J lost 7 bases, and 17 bases stayed unmatched. CDR3 loop: CAISEARTGGSALGQPQHF. The CDR3 nucleotides are TGTGCCATCAGTGAGGCGCGGACAGGGGGATCAGCATTAGGACAGCCCCAGCATTTT.

This chain links TRBV7-3 with TRBJ2-7; 11 bases match TRBD2. V trimming: 5 bases; J trimming: 2 bases; junction bases outside the gene matches: 8. Germline V gene lookup returns CDR1 SGHTA and CDR2 FQGTGA. This CDR3 has 16 amino acids. In nucleotides, the CDR3 is TGTGCCAGCAGCCCGAGACTAGCGGGACGGGCCTACGAGCAGTACTTC. Its protein is CASSPRLAGRAYEQYF.

This chain connects TRBV10-3 to TRBJ2-1, with 7 bases identical to TRBD1. The CDR3 is 15 residues long. CDR1 is ENHRY, CDR2 SYGVKD, per germline. The junction had 3 bases not matched to a gene; V was cut back by 3 bases and J by 1 base. CDR3 bases: TGTGCCATCAGTGATCGGGACAGTTCCTACAATGAGCAGTTCTTC. It specifies CAISDRDSSYNEQFF.

The rearrangement uses TRBV9 and TRBJ2-1; maybe TRBD1 (5 bases). Germline V gene data show CDR1 as SGDLS and CDR2 as YYNGEE. The V end lost 0 bases, the J end lost 5 bases, and 24 bases lay between the germline ends. The CDR3 has 19 residues. The CDR3 protein is CASSVGVPWVGKGDNEQFF. CDR3 sequence (DNA): TGTGCCAGCAGCGTAGGGGTTCCGTGGGTAGGTAAAGGGGACAATGAGCAGTTCTTC.